This record concerns one T cell receptor beta chain sequence. Its antigen is not known. The data were obtained in a study of persistence of HIV-infected CD4 T cells. Study-wide context: Suppressive ART had lasted a median of roughly eight years.

The CDR3 is 13 residues long. Trimming removed 5 bases from V and 4 bases from J, with 9 bases in between. Germline-derived CDR1 and CDR2 are MDHEN and SYDVKM. Anti-CD3/anti-CD28 beads served as a nonspecific positive control stimulus. Responding CD4+ T cells were sorted by upregulation of both CD40 ligand and CD69. Sequencing used immunoSEQ version 4 in survey mode. Here immunoSEQ multiplex PCR was the method, and the copy in TCRdb shows in-frame clones only, minus some. The sample contains over 35,000 clones, approximately 90% of which appear only once. The sequencing here drew on CD4+ T cells sorted from PBMCs after roughly 19-hour stimulation, taken from a patient who received antiretroviral therapy. The TCR was taken from an adult man with HIV who was CMV-seropositive. The chain employs TRBV28 and TRBJ1-3; D unresolved. CDR3 protein: CASSRADGNTIYF. CDR3 bases: TGTGCCAGCAGTCGGGCGGACGGAAACACCATATATTTT. Combining the CDR3 with reference TRBV28 and TRBJ1-3 gives the whole variable domain DVKVTQSSRYLVKRTGEKVFLECVQDMDHENMFWYRQDPGLGLRLIYFSYDVKMKEKGDIPEGYSVSREKKERFSLILESASTNQTSMYLCASSRADGNTIYFGEGSWLTVV.